This T cell receptor (beta chain) was documented in a study of T cell repertoires in cytomegalovirus infection. About the study: Signatures in public TCR beta sequences pointed to both CMV infection and matching HLA type.

Each CDR3 protein is one row after TCRdb ran MiXCR on the reads. The sample comprises 200,000 to 250,000 distinct CDR3 sequences, about 20% of which are singletons, and 15% to 20% rests with the top ten. Trimming removed 2 bases at V and 7 bases at J, with 5 bases between. The CDR3 is 11 residues long. The V gene's germline CDR1 is LGHDT and CDR2 YNNKEL (reference sequence). The sample taken for sequencing was CD8+ T cells from PBMCs. The chain links TRBV3-1 to TRBJ1-2; no definite D call. This TCR came from a human donor in good health (CMV status not recorded). Some clones in this sample may be carry-over from other donors' samples. In DNA, the CDR3 is TGTGCCAGCAGCCAATTACTTGGCTACACCTTC. It encodes CASSQLLGYTF. Full variable domain (outside the CDR3, taken from reference TRBV3-1 and TRBJ1-2): DTAVSQTPKYLVTQMGNDKSIKCEQNLGHDTMYWYKQDSKKFLKIMFSYNNKELIINETVPNRFSPKSPDKAHLNLHINSLELGDSAVYFCASSQLLGYTFGSGTRLTVV.